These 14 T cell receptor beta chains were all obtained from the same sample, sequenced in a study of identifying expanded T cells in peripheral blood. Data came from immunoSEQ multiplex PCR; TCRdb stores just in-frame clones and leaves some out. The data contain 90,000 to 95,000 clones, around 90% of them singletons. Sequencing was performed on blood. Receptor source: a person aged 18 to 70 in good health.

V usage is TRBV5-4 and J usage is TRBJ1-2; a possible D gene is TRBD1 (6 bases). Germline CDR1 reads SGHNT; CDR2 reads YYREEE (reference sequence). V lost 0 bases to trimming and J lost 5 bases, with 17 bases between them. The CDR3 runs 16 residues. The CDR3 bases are TGTGCCAGCAGCTTGGATGGGGGGCTAAACCCTTATGGCTACACCTTC. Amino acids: CASSLDGGLNPYGYTF.

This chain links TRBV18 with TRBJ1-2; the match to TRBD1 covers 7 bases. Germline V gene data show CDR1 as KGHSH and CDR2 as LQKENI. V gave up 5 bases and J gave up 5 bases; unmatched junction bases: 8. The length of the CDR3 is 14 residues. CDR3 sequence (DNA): TGTGCCAGCTCAAACAGGGTCAGGGGGTATGGCTACACCTTC. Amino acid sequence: CASSNRVRGYGYTF.

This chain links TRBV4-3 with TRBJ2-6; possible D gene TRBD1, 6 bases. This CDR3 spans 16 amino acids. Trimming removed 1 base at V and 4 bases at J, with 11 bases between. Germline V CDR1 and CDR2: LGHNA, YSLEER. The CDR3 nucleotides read TGCGCCAGCAGCCAAGGACACAGGGCCGGGGCCAACGTCCTGACTTTC. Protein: CASSQGHRAGANVLTF.

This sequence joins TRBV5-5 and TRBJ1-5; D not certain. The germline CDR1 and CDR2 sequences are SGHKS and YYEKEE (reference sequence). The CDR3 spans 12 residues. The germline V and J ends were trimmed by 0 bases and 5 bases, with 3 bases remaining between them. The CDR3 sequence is CASSLVDQPQHF. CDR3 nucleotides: TGTGCCAGCAGCTTGGTGGATCAGCCCCAGCATTTT.

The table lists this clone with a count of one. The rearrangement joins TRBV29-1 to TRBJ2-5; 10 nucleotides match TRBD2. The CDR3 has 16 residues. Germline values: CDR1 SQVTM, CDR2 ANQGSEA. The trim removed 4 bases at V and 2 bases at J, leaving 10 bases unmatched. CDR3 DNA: TGCAGCGTTGTTAGGCTAGCGGGGGCCCTACAAGAGACCCAGTACTTC. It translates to CSVVRLAGALQETQYF.

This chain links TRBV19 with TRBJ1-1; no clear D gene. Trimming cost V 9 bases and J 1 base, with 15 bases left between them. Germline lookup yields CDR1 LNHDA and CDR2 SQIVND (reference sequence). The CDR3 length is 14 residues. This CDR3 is CASRSGFWNTEAFF. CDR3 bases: TGTGCCAGCAGATCCGGGTTTTGGAACACTGAAGCTTTCTTT.

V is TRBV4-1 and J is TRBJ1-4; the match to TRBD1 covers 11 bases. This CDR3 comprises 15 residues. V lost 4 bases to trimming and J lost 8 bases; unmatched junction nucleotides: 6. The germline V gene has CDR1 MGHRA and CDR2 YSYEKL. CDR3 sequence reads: CASSRGQGAGEKLFF. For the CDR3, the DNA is TGCGCCAGCAGCCGCGGACAGGGGGCTGGGGAAAAACTGTTTTTT.

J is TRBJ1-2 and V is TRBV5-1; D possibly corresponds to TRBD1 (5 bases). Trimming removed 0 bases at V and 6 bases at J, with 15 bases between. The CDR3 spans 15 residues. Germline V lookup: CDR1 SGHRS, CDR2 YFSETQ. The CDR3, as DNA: TGCGCCAGCAGCTTGGAAGGGGCGGGACTCGATGGCTACACCTTC. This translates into CASSLEGAGLDGYTF.

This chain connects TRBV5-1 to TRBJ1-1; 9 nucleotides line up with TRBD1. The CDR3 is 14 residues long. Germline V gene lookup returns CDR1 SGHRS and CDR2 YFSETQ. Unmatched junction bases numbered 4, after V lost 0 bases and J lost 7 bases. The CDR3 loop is CASSLGDRAGEAFF. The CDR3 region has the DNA TGCGCCAGCAGCTTGGGGGACAGGGCGGGTGAAGCTTTCTTT.

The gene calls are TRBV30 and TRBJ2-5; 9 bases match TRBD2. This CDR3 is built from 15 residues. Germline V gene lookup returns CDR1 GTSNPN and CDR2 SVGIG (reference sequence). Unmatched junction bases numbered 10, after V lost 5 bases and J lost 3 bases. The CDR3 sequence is CAWGGGTSPKETQYF. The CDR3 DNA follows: TGTGCCTGGGGGGGTGGGACTAGCCCCAAAGAGACCCAGTACTTC.

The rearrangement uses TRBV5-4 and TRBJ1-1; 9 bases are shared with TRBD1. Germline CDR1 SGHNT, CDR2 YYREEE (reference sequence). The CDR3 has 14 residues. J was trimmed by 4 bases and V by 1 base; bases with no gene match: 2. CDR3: CASSLRQGGTEAFF. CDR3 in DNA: TGTGCCAGCAGCTTGCGACAGGGGGGCACTGAAGCTTTCTTT.

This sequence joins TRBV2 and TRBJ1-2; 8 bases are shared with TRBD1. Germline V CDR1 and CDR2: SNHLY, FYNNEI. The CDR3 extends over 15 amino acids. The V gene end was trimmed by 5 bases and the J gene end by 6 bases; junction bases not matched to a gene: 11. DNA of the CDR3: TGTGCCAGCAGTCGCCTTGACAGGGGCGCGAATGGCTACACCTTC. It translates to CASSRLDRGANGYTF.

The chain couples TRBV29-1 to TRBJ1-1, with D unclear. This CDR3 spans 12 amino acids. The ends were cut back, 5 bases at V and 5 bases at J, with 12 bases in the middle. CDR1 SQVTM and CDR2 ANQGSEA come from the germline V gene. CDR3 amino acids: CSVSRGDTEAFF. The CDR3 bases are TGCAGCGTTTCGCGGGGTGATACTGAAGCTTTCTTT.

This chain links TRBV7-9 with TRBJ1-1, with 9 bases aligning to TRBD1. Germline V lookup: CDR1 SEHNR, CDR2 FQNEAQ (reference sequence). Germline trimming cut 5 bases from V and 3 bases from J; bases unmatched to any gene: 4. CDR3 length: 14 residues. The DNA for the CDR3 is TGTGCCAGCAGCATACAGGGGGCGGACACTGAAGCTTTCTTT. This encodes CASSIQGADTEAFF.